Detailed here is one T cell receptor (beta chain). Its target is not known. This CDR3 comprises 13 residues. V was cut by 0 bases and J by 7 bases, with 10 bases left in between. Looked up from germline, CDR1 is SGHRS and CDR2 is YFSETQ. PCR amplification relied on 60 Vbeta primers (plus 13 Jbeta primers). Assay: immunoSEQ multiplex PCR; the TCRdb copy retains only in-frame clones and omits some. The data contain 100,000 to 150,000 clones, approximately 77% of them singletons. The sample comes from a study of cytomegalovirus exposure and HLA in healthy donors. Overall study findings and caveats: The only immune exposure information that was available was CMV serostatus.

The V gene is TRBV5-1, the J gene TRBJ1-2; D unresolved. The sequenced sample consisted of PBMCs. This TCR was recovered from a woman aged 60 to 75 in good health and CMV-seronegative. This CDR3 reads CASSLAGGVGYTF. CDR3 nucleotide sequence: TGCGCCAGCAGCTTGGCCGGCGGGGTTGGCTACACCTTC. The variable domain in full, with the rest retrieved from reference TRBV5-1 and TRBJ1-2, is KAGVTQTPRYLIKTRGQQVTLSCSPISGHRSVSWYQQTPGQGLQFLFEYFSETQRNKGNFPGRFSGRQFSNSRSEMNVSTLELGDSALYLCASSLAGGVGYTFGSGTRLTVV.